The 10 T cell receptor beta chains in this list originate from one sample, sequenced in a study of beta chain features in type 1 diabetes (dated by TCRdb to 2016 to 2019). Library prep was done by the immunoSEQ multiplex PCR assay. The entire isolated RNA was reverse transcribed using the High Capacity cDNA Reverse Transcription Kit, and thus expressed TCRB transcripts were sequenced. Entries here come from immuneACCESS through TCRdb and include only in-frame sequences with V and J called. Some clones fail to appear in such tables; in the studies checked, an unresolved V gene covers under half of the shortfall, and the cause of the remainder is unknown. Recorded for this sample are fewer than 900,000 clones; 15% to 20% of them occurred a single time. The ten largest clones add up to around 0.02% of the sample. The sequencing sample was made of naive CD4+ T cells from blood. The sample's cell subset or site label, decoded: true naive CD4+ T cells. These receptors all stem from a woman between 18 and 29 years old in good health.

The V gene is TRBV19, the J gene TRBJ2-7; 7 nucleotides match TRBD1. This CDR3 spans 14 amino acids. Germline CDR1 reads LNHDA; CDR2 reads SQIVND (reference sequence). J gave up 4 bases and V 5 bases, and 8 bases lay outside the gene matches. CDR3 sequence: CASSADRAKYEQYF. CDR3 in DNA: TGTGCCAGTAGTGCTGACAGGGCCAAATACGAGCAGTACTTC.

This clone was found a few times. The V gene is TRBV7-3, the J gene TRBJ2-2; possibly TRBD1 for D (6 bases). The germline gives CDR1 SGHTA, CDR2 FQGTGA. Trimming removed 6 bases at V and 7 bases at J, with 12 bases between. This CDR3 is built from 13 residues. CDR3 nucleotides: TGTGCCAGCAGAATGGACAGCGGCGGGGAGCTGTTTTTT. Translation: CASRMDSGGELFF.

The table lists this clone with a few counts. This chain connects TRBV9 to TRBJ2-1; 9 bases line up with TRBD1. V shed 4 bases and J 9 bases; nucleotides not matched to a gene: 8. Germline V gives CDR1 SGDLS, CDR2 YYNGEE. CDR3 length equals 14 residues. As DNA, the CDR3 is TGTGCCAGCAGCCCCCGGGACAGGGCGGGTGAGCAGTTCTTC. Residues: CASSPRDRAGEQFF.

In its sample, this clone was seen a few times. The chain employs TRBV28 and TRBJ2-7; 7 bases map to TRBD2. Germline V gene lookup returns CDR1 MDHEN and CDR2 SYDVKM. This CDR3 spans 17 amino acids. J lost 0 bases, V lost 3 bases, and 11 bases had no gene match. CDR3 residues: CASSFLRGGRSSYEQYF. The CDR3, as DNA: TGTGCCAGCAGTTTCCTCCGCGGGGGTCGGAGCTCCTACGAGCAGTACTTC.

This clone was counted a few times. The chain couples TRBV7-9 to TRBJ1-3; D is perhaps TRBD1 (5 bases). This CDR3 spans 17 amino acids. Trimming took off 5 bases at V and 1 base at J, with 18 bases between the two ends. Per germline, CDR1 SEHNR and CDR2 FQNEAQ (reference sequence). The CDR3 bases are TGTGCCAGCAGCCCCTCCCAGGGAGTCGGGTCTGGAAACACCATATATTTT. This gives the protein CASSPSQGVGSGNTIYF.

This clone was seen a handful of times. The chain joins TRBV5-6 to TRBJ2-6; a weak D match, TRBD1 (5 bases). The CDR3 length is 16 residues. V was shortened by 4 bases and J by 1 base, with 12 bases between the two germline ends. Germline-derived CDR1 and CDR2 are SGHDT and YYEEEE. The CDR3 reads CASSRPDSSGANVLTF. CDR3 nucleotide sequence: TGTGCCAGCAGCCGACCTGACAGTTCTGGGGCCAACGTCCTGACTTTC.

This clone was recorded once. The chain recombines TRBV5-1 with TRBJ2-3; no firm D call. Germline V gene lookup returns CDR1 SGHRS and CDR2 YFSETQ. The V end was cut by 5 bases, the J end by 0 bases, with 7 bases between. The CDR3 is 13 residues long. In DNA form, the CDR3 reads TGCGCCAGCAGGCCGATTAGCACAGATACGCAGTATTTT. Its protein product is CASRPISTDTQYF.

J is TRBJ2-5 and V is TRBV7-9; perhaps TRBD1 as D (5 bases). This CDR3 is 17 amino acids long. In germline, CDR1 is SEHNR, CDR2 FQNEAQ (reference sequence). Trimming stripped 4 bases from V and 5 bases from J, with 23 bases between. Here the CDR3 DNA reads TGTGCCAGCAGCTCCCCACGACAGCTCTCAATGGGGGAGACCCAGTACTTC. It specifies CASSSPRQLSMGETQYF.

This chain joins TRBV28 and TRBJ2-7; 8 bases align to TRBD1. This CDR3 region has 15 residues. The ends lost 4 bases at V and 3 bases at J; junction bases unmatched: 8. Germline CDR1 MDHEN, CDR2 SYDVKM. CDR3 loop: CASSSPGQVDYEQYF. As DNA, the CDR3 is TGTGCCAGCAGTTCTCCGGGACAGGTGGACTACGAGCAGTACTTC.

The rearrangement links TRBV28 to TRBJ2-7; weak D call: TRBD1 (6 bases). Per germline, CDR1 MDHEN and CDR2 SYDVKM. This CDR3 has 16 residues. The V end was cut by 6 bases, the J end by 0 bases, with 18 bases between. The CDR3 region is CASSGGQPPGSYEQYF. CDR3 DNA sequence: TGTGCCAGCAGCGGTGGACAGCCGCCGGGCTCCTACGAGCAGTACTTC.